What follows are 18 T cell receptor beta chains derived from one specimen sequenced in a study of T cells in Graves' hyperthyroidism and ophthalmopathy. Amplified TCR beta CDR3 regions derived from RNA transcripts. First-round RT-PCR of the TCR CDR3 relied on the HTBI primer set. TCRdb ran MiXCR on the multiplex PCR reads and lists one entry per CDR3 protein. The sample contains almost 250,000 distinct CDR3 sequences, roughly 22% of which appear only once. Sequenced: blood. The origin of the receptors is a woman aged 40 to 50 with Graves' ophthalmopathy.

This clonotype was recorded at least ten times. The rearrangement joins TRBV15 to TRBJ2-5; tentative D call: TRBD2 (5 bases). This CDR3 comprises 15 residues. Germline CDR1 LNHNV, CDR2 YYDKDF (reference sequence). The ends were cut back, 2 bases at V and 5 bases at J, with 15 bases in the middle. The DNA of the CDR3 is TGTGCCACCAGCAGAAATTTAGTGGGAGAGGAGACCCAGTACTTC. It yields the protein CATSRNLVGEETQYF.

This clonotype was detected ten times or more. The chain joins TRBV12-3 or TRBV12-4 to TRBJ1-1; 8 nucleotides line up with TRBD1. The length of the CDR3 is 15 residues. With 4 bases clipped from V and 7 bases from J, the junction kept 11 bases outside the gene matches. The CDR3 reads CASSWVGTGGYEAFF. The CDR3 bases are TGTGCCAGCAGTTGGGTCGGGACAGGTGGATATGAAGCTTTCTTT.

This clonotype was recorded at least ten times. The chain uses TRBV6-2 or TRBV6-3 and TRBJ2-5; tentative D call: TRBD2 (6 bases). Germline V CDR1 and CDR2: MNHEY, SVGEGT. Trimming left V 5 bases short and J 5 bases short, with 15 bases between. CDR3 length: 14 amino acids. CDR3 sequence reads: CASSRLTGAETQYF. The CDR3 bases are TGTGCCAGCAGTCGTCTAACGGGAGCTGAGACCCAGTACTTC.

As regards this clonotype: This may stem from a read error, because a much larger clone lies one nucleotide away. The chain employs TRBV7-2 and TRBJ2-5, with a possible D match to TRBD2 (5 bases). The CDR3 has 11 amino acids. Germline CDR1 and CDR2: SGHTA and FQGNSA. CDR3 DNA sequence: TGTGCCAGCGACCTGGGAGAGACCCAGCACTTC. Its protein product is CASDLGETQHF.

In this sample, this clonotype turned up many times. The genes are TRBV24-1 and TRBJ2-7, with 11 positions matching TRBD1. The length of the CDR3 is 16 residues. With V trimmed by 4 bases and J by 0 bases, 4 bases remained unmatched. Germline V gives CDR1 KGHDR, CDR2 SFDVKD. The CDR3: CATSEAGTGGSYEQYF. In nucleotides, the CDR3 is TGTGCCACCAGTGAGGCTGGGACAGGGGGCTCCTACGAGCAGTACTTC.

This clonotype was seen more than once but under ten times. CDR3 residues: CASSLGGTGEETQYF. The CDR3 coding sequence is TGTGCCAGCAGTTTGGGAGGGACCGGCGAAGAGACCCAGTACTTC. The chain recombines TRBV28 with TRBJ2-5, with 7 bases fitting TRBD2. The CDR3 loop spans 15 amino acids. After removal of 3 bases from V and 3 bases from J, the junction contained 7 bases not matched to a gene. The germline gives CDR1 MDHEN, CDR2 SYDVKM.

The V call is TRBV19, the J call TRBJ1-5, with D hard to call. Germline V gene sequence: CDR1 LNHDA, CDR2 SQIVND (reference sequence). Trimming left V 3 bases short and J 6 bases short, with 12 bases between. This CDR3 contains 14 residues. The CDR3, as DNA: TGTGCCAGTAGTATTACGGGGTGGCCTCAGCCCCAGCATTTT. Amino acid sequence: CASSITGWPQPQHF.

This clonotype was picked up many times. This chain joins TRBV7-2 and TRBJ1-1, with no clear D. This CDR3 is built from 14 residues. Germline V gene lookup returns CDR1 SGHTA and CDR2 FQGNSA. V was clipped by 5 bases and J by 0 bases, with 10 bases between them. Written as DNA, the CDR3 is TGTGCCAGCAGCCAAGAGGTTTTGAACACTGAAGCTTTCTTT. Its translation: CASSQEVLNTEAFF. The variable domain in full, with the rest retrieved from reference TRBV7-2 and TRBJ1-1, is GAGVSQSPSNKVTEKGKDVELRCDPISGHTALYWYRQSLGQGLEFLIYFQGNSAPDKSGLPSDRFSAERTGGSVSTLTIQRTQQEDSAVYLCASSQEVLNTEAFFGQGTRLTVV.

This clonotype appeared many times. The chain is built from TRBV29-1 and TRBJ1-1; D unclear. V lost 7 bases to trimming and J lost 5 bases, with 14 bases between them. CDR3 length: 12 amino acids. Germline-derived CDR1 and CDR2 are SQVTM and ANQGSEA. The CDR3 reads CSASPAGTEAFF. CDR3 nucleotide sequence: TGCAGCGCGAGTCCGGCGGGGACTGAAGCTTTCTTT.

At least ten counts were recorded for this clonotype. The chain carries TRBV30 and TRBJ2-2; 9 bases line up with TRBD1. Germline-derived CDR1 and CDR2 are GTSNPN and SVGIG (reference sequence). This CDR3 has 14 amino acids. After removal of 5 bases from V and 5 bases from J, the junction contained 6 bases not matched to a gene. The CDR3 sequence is CAWEPGQGTGELFF. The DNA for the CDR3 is TGTGCCTGGGAGCCGGGACAGGGAACCGGGGAGCTGTTTTTT. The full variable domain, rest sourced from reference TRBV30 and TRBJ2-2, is SQTIHQWPATLVQPVGSPLSLECTVEGTSNPNLYWYRQAAGRGLQLLFYSVGIGQISSEVPQNLSASRPQDRQFILSSKKLLLSDSGFYLCAWEPGQGTGELFFGEGSRLTVL.

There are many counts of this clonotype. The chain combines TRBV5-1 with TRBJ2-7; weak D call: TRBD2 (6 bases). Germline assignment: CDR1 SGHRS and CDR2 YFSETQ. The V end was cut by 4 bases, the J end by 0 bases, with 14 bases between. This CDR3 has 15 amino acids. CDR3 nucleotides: TGCGCCAGCAGCCCGACGGGACTGAGCTCCTACGAGCAGTACTTC. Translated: CASSPTGLSSYEQYF.

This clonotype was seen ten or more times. This CDR3 is CASSLRTRGRNGYTF. CDR3 DNA sequence: TGTGCCAGCAGTTTGAGGACTAGGGGGAGAAATGGCTACACCTTC. The chain recombines TRBV12-3 or TRBV12-4 with TRBJ1-2; TRBD1 might be the D (6 bases). The CDR3 has 15 amino acids. Between the trimmed V and J ends, which lost 3 bases and 6 bases, there was a span of 17 bases.

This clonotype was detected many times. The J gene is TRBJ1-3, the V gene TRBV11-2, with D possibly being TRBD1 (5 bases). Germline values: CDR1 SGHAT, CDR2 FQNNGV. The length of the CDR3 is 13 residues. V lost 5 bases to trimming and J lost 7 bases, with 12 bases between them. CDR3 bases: TGTGCCAGCAGCCCGTCCGGGACGAACACCATATATTTT. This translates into CASSPSGTNTIYF.

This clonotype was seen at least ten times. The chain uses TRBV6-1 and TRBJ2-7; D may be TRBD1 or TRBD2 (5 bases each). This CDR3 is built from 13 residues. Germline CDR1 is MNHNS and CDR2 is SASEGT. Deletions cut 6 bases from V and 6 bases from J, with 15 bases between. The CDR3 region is CASSHGATSEQYF. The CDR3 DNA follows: TGTGCCAGCAGCCACGGGGCTACCAGCGAGCAGTACTTC.

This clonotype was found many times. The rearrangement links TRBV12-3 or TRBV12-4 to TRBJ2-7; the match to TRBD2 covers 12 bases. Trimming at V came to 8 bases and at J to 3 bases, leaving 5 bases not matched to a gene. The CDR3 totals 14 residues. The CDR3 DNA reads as TGTGCCAGCTCAACTAGCGGGAGGAACTACGAGCAGTACTTC. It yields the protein CASSTSGRNYEQYF.

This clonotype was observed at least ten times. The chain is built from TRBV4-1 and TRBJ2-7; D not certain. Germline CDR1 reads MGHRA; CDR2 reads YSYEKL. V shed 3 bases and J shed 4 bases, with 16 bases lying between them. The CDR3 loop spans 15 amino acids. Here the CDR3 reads CASSHPLVPLYEQYF. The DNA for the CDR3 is TGCGCCAGCAGCCATCCTCTTGTGCCCCTTTACGAGCAGTACTTC.

The CDR3 here is CASSLSASYGYTF. As DNA, the CDR3 is TGTGCCAGCAGTTTATCCGCGTCCTATGGCTACACCTTC. The rearrangement joins TRBV28 to TRBJ1-2; D is uncertain. This CDR3 region has 13 residues. Germline V CDR1 and CDR2: MDHEN, SYDVKM. V lost 1 base, J lost 4 bases, and 7 bases lay in between.

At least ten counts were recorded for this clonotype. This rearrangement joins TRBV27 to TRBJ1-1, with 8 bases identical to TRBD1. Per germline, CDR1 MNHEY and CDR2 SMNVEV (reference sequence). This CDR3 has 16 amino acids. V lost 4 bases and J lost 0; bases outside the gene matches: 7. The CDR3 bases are TGTGCCAGCAGTTCTGTTAGGACAGGGATGAACACTGAAGCTTTCTTT. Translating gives CASSSVRTGMNTEAFF.